The T cell receptor beta chain described here comes from a study of T-cell memory formation after mild COVID-19. Across the study: Most TCR clusters belonged to a single donor.

A note on this clonotype: The target antigen is unknown.

Study conclusions and caveats: The main location of contracting CD4+ clones was CM and EM, and that of contracting CD8+ clones was EMRA. Confirmation of SARS-CoV-2 specificity was lacking for second-wave clones peaking day 37. Contracting clones from day 15 to 85 showed balanced CD4/CD8; later expanders favored CD4+.

CDR1 is SGHRS, CDR2 YFSETQ, per germline. This CDR3 has 14 amino acids. The V end was cut by 0 bases, the J end by 2 bases, with 7 bases between. TCRdb redid the calling of the 5' RACE reads with MiXCR, one entry per CDR3 protein. Of around 320,000 distinct CDR3 sequences in the sample, 25% to 30% were seen once. This chain connects TRBV5-1 to TRBJ2-3; no clear D. The specimen was PBMCs or a T cell subset sorted from them (not recorded which). The receptor was isolated from an adult woman who had mild COVID-19 (a few samples of this study predate the infection). Cell type and time point are not known. The CDR3 DNA is TGCGCCAGCAGCTTGGGACTTCCCACAGATACGCAGTATTTT. It yields the protein CASSLGLPTDTQYF.